This TCR beta chain stems from a study of cytomegalovirus exposure and HLA in healthy donors. Turning to this clone: The target antigen is unknown.

The study's findings and limits: Later on, an analysis showed TCR association rates differing by HLA locus, with DRB1 the most and HLA-C the fewest.

Primers: 60 Vbeta forward and 13 Jbeta reverse. Repertoires were generated with immunoSEQ multiplex PCR, while TCRdb's copy carries only in-frame clones and drops some. Of more than 85,000 clones listed, approximately 87% are singletons. Germline V gene data show CDR1 as SGHRS and CDR2 as YFSETQ. Trimming took off 0 bases at V and 0 bases at J, with 12 bases between the two ends. The CDR3 covers 16 residues. The sample taken for sequencing was PBMCs. The receptor comes from a man aged 35 to 55 in good health and CMV-seronegative. The gene calls are TRBV5-1 and TRBJ1-1; TRBD1 is a possible D gene (5 bases). CDR3 loop: CASSLAPGSMNTEAFF. The CDR3 nucleotides read TGCGCCAGCAGCTTGGCCCCAGGGTCCATGAACACTGAAGCTTTCTTT.